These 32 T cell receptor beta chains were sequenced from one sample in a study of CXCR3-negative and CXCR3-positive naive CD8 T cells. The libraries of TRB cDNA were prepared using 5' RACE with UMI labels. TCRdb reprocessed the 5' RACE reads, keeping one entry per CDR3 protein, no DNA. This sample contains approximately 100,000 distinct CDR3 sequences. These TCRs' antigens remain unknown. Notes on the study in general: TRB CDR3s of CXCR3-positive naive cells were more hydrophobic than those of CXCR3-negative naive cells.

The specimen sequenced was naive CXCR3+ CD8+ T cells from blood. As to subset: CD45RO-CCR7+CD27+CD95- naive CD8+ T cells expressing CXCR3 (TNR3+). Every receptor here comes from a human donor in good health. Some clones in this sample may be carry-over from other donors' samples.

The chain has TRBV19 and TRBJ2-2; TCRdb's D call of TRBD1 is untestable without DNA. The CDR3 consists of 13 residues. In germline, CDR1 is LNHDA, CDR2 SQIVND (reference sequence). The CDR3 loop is CASMARDTGELFF.

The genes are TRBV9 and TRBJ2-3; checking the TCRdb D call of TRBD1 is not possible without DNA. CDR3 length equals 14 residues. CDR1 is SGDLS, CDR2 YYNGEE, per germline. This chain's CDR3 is CASSGGGLGDTQYF. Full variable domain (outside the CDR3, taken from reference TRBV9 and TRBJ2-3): DSGVTQTPKHLITATGQRVTLRCSPRSGDLSVYWYQQSLDQGLQFLIQYYNGEERAKGNILERFSAQQFPDLHSELNLSSLELGDSALYFCASSGGGLGDTQYFGPGTRLTVL.

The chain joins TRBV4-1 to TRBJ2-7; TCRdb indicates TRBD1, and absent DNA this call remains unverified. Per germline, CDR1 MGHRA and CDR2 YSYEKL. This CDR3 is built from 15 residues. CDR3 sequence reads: CASSQAVSEGYEQYF.

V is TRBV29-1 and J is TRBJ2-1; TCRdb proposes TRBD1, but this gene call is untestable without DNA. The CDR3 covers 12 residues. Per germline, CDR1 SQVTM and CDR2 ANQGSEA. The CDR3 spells CSARDAYNEQFF.

The CDR3 reads CASSYLNTGELFF. The rearrangement joins TRBV6-2 or TRBV6-3 to TRBJ2-2. This CDR3 comprises 13 residues. Germline V lookup: CDR1 MNHEY, CDR2 SVGEGT.

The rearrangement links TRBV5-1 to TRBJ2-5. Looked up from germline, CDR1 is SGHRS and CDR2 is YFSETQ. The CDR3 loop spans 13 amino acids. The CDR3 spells CASSPELGETQYF.

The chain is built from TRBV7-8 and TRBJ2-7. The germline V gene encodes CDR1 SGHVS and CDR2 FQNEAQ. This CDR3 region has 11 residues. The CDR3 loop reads CASSLVDEQYF.

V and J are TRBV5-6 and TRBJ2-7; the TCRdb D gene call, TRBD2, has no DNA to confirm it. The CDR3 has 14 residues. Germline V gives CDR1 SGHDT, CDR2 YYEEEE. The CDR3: CASSLGAGANEQYF.

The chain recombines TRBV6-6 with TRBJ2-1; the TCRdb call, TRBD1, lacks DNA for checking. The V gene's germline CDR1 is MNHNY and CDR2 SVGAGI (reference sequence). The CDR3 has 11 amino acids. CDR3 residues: CASSYAGGAFF.

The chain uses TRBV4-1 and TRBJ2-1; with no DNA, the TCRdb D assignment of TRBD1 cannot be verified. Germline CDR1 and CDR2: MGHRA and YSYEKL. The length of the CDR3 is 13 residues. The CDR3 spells CASSQGTWNEQFF.

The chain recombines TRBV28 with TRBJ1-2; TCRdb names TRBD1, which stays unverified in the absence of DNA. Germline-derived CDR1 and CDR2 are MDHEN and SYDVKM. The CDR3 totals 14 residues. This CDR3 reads CASSLGQASYGYTF.

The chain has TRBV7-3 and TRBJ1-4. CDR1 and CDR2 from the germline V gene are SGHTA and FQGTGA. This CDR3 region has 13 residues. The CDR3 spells CASRRGVSEKLFF.

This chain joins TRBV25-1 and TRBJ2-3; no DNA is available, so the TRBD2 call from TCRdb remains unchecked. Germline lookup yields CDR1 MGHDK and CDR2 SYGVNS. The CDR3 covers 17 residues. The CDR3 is CASSELAGEQSTDTQYF.

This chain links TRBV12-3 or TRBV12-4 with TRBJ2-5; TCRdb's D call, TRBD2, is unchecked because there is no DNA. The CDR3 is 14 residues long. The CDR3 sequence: CASSLPTSGETQYF.

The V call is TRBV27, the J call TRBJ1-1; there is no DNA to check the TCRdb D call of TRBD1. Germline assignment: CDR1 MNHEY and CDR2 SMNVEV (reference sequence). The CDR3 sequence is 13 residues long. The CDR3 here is CASSWTENTEAFF.

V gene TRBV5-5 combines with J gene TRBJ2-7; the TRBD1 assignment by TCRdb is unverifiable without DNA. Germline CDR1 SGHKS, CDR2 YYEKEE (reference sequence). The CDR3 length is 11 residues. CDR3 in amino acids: CASWGSYEQYF.

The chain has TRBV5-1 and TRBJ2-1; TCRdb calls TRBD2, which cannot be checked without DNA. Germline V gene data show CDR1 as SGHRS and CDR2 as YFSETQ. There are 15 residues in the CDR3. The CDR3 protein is CASSLELAGLNEQFF. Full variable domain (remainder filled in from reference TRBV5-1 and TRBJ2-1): KAGVTQTPRYLIKTRGQQVTLSCSPISGHRSVSWYQQTPGQGLQFLFEYFSETQRNKGNFPGRFSGRQFSNSRSEMNVSTLELGDSALYLCASSLELAGLNEQFFGPGTRLTVL.

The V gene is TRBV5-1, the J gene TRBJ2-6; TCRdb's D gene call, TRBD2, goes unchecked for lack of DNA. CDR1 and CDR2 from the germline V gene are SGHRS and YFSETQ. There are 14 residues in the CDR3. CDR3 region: CASNAGTGANVLTF.

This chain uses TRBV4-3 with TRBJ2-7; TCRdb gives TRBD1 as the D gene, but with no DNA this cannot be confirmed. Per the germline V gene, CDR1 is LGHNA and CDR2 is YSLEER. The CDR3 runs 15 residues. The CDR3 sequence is CASSQGTGEIYEQYF.

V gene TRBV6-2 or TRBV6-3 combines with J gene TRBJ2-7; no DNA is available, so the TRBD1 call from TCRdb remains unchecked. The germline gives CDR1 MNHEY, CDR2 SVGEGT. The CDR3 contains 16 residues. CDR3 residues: CASSYPTGQGSDEQYF.

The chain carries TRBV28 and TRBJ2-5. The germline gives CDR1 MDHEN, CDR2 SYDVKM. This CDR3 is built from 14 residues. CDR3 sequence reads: CASSPQIGEETQYF.

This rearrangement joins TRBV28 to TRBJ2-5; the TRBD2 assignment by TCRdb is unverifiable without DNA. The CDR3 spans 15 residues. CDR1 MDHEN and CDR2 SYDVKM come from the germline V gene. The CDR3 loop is CASKTGEAYLETQYF.

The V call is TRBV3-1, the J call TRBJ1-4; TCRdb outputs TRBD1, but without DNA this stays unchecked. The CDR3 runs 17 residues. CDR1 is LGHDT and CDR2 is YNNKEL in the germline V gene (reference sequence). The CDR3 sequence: CASSQEDQDIPRGKLFF.

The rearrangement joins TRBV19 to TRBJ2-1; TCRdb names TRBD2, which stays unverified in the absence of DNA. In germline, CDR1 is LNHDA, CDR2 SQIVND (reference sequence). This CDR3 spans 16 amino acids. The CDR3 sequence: CASSIVGLAAYNEQFF. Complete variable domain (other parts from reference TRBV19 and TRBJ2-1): DGGITQSPKYLFRKEGQNVTLSCEQNLNHDAMYWYRQDPGQGLRLIYYSQIVNDFQKGDIAEGYSVSREKKESFPLTVTSAQKNPTAFYLCASSIVGLAAYNEQFFGPGTRLTVL.

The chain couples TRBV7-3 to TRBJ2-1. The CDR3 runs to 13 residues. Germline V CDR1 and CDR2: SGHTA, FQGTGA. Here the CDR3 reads CASSLDYYNEQFF.

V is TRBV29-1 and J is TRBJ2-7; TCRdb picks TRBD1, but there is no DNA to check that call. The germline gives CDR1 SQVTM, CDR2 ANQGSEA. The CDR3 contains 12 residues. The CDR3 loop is CSVDAQGGEQYF.

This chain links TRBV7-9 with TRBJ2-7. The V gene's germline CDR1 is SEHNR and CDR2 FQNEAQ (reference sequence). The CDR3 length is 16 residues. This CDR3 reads CASSRLGDTDPYEQYF.

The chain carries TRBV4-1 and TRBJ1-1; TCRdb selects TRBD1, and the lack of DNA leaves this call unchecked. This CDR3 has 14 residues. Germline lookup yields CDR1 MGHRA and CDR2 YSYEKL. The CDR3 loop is CASSFRGGAAEAFF.

The CDR3 loop reads CASSTGTPPYNEQFF. The genes are TRBV28 and TRBJ2-1; TCRdb proposes TRBD2, but this gene call is untestable without DNA. This CDR3 region has 15 residues. Germline V gene data show CDR1 as MDHEN and CDR2 as SYDVKM.

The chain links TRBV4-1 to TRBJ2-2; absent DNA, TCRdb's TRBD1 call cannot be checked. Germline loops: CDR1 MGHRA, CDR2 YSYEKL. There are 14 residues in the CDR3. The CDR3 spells CASSQGRGTGELFF.

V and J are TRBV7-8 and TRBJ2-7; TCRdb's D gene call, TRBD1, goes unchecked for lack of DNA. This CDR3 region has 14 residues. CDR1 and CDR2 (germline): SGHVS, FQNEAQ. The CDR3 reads CASSPGTGAREQYF. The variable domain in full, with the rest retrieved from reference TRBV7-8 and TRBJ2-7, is GAGVSQSPRYKVAKRGQDVALRCDPISGHVSLFWYQQALGQGPEFLTYFQNEAQLDKSGLPSDRFFAERPEGSVSTLKIQRTQQEDSAVYLCASSPGTGAREQYFGPGTRLTVT.

This CDR3 reads CASSYSKSLAGDYTDTQYF. J is TRBJ2-3 and V is TRBV6-5; with no DNA, the TCRdb D assignment of TRBD2 cannot be verified. CDR3 size: 19 residues. Germline V lookup: CDR1 MNHEY, CDR2 SVGAGI.